This paragraph reports one TCR beta chain. The antigen is unknown. Measured with immunoSEQ multiplex PCR; TCRdb has only the in-frame clones, and not every one. The sample yields about 140,000 clones, 80% to 90% seen once. This sample stems from a study of T cell responses to AZD1222 COVID-19 vaccine. Study-wide results and caveats: Dominant at 160-218 and 743-854, vaccine-associated CD4 TCRs also spanned spike. Two AZD1222 administrations were followed by greater Spike-specific TCR breadth and depth. Repertoire collection took place solely once the T cell response had peaked. Baseline serostatus was positive in only six AZD1222 recipients.

The CDR3 covers 14 residues. The germline gives CDR1 SGDLS, CDR2 YYNGEE. The V gene lost 3 bases and the J gene lost 3 bases, with 13 bases spanning the gap. The material sequenced was peripheral blood, taken on day 0 of AZD1222 vaccination. This receptor was identified in an adult in good health. The chain combines TRBV9 with TRBJ2-7, with D perhaps TRBD1 or TRBD2 (5 bases each). The CDR3 coding sequence is TGTGCCAGCAGCGGGGGCGGAGGAGACTACGAGCAGTACTTC. This codes for CASSGGGGDYEQYF. Drawing the rest from reference TRBV9 and TRBJ2-7, the complete variable domain is DSGVTQTPKHLITATGQRVTLRCSPRSGDLSVYWYQQSLDQGLQFLIQYYNGEERAKGNILERFSAQQFPDLHSELNLSSLELGDSALYFCASSGGGGDYEQYFGPGTRLTVT.